Below are 15 T cell receptor beta chains sequenced from a single sample in a study of T cell responses to AZD1222 COVID-19 vaccine. Assay used: immunoSEQ multiplex PCR; TCRdb lists only in-frame clones, some missing. Altogether some 120,000 clones are present, 91% being singletons, with the ten largest covering over 2.5%. The sample was peripheral blood, taken on day 0 of AZD1222 vaccination. These receptor sequences come from an adult in good health.

This clone appeared a single time. The rearrangement joins TRBV1 to TRBJ2-3; TRBD2 is taken as the D call from the table, unchecked against the DNA. TRBV1 is a pseudogene. This CDR3 has 17 amino acids. The CDR3 DNA reads as TGCACCAGCAGCCACAAGGCGGGACCGCTCCGCACAGATACGCAGTATTTT. This encodes CTSSHKAGPLRTDTQYF.

V and J are TRBV12-5 and TRBJ2-2; 7 bases match TRBD2. The germline V gene has CDR1 LGHNT and CDR2 FRNRAP. V gave up 1 base and J gave up 0 bases; unmatched junction bases: 2. The CDR3 contains 16 residues. In nucleotides, the CDR3 is TGTGCTAGTGGTTTGGGGCTAGCGGCGAACACCGGGGAGCTGTTTTTT. It yields the protein CASGLGLAANTGELFF.

This clone has only one observation. This sample includes further DNA sequences coding for the same CDR3. The chain combines TRBV9 with TRBJ2-7; D remains ambiguous. From germline, CDR1 is SGDLS and CDR2 YYNGEE. The CDR3 is 14 amino acids. V lost 0 bases and J lost 3, with 10 bases in between. In DNA, the CDR3 is TGTGCCAGCAGCGTAGGTGGGTCAAACTACGAGCAGTACTTC. Its protein is CASSVGGSNYEQYF.

This clone was picked up one time. V usage is TRBV7-9 and J usage is TRBJ1-2; no definite D call. The CDR3 runs to 13 residues. V was shortened by 5 bases and J by 1 base, with 8 bases between the two germline ends. Per germline, CDR1 SEHNR and CDR2 FQNEAQ (reference sequence). The DNA of the CDR3 is TGTGCCAGCAGCCCGTCAATTAACTATGGCTACACCTTC. This encodes CASSPSINYGYTF.

Only one count was recorded for this clone. V is TRBV29-1 and J is TRBJ2-5; 15 bases fit TRBD2. CDR1 and CDR2 from the germline V gene are SQVTM and ANQGSEA. V was pared by 6 bases and J by 0 bases, with 5 bases of the junction left unmatched. The CDR3 contains 16 residues. The CDR3 here is CSVKGLAGGNQETQYF. The CDR3 nucleotides read TGCAGCGTCAAAGGACTAGCGGGAGGGAACCAAGAGACCCAGTACTTC. The full variable domain, rest sourced from reference TRBV29-1 and TRBJ2-5, is SAVISQKPSRDICQRGTSLTIQCQVDSQVTMMFWYRQQPGQSLTLIATANQGSEATYESGFVIDKFPISRPNLTFSTLTVSNMSPEDSSIYLCSVKGLAGGNQETQYFGPGTRLLVL.

J is TRBJ1-2 and V is TRBV19, with D perhaps matching TRBD1 (6 bases). Germline V gives CDR1 LNHDA, CDR2 SQIVND (reference sequence). V gave up 3 bases and J gave up 4 bases, with 9 bases separating them. The CDR3 is 13 amino acids. The CDR3 coding sequence is TGTGCCAGTAGTATGGGCAGGGGCTATGGCTACACCTTC. Protein sequence: CASSMGRGYGYTF. Based on the CDR3 plus reference TRBV19 and TRBJ1-2, the full variable domain is DGGITQSPKYLFRKEGQNVTLSCEQNLNHDAMYWYRQDPGQGLRLIYYSQIVNDFQKGDIAEGYSVSREKKESFPLTVTSAQKNPTAFYLCASSMGRGYGYTFGSGTRLTVV.

The chain employs TRBV5-1 and TRBJ2-2; the D gene is possibly TRBD1 (6 bases). The germline V gene has CDR1 SGHRS and CDR2 YFSETQ. Trimming pared 0 bases from V and 5 bases from J, leaving 11 bases between. The length of the CDR3 is 15 residues. The CDR3 region has the DNA TGCGCCAGCAGCTTGGAAGGGGACAAGACCGGGGAGCTGTTTTTT. Its translation is CASSLEGDKTGELFF.

The genes are TRBV27 and TRBJ1-1, with D perhaps matching TRBD1 (5 bases). Germline CDR1 reads MNHEY; CDR2 reads SMNVEV (reference sequence). Trimming left V 4 bases short and J 0 bases short, with 18 bases between. This CDR3 spans 17 amino acids. CDR3 nucleotide sequence: TGTGCCAGCAGTTCCCTCTCGGCGGGGACGGTGAACACTGAAGCTTTCTTT. Amino acids: CASSSLSAGTVNTEAFF.

CDR3 bases: TGTGCCATCAGGGGCCATTACGAGCAGTACTTC. Translation: CAIRGHYEQYF. V and J are TRBV10-3 and TRBJ2-7; no definite D call. The V end was cut by 6 bases, the J end by 4 bases, with 7 bases between. Germline CDR1 reads ENHRY; CDR2 reads SYGVKD. CDR3 length: 11 amino acids.

This chain connects TRBV9 to TRBJ2-2, with 8 bases aligning to TRBD1. The CDR3 sequence is 17 residues long. CDR1 and CDR2 (germline): SGDLS, YYNGEE. V lost 0 bases and J lost 5; bases outside the gene matches: 9. The CDR3 nucleotides are TGTGCCAGCAGCGTAGGGGGTGCGGGACAGGCTACCGGGGAGCTGTTTTTT. Translated: CASSVGGAGQATGELFF.

The rearrangement joins TRBV12-5 to TRBJ1-1; D gene unclear. Trimming removed 2 bases from V and 5 bases from J, with 9 bases in between. Germline V CDR1 and CDR2: LGHNT, FRNRAP. The CDR3 is made up of 13 amino acids. For the CDR3, the DNA is TGTGCTAGTGGTTTGACCACGGGGACTGAAGCTTTCTTT. It encodes CASGLTTGTEAFF.

This chain joins TRBV5-6 and TRBJ2-1; D is unresolved. Germline-derived CDR1 and CDR2 are SGHDT and YYEEEE. This CDR3 region has 12 residues. V lost 5 bases and J lost 6, with 9 bases in between. The CDR3 DNA reads as TGTGCCAGCAGTGTTAGGCCCAATGAGCAGTTCTTC. It is translated as CASSVRPNEQFF.

J is TRBJ1-5 and V is TRBV5-1, with 7 bases identical to TRBD1. Unmatched junction bases numbered 2, after V lost 4 bases and J lost 4 bases. The CDR3 consists of 13 residues. Germline loops: CDR1 SGHRS, CDR2 YFSETQ. CDR3 in DNA: TGCGCCAGCAGCCAGACAGGGAATCAGCCCCAGCATTTT. Residues: CASSQTGNQPQHF.

The gene calls are TRBV7-9 and TRBJ2-7; D gene unclear. The CDR3 length is 13 residues. The germline V gene has CDR1 SEHNR and CDR2 FQNEAQ (reference sequence). Trimming pared 5 bases from V and 5 bases from J, leaving 13 bases between. CDR3 amino acids: CASSLPWQNEQYF. The CDR3 bases are TGTGCCAGCAGCCTCCCTTGGCAGAACGAGCAGTACTTC.

V gene TRBV5-8 combines with J gene TRBJ2-1; 11 bases align to TRBD1. The germline gives CDR1 SGHTS, CDR2 YDEGEE. This CDR3 is 16 amino acids long. With 0 bases clipped from V and 5 bases from J, the junction kept 4 bases outside the gene matches. Here the CDR3 reads CASSLGTGGADNEQFF. CDR3 sequence (DNA): TGTGCCAGCAGCTTGGGGACAGGGGGCGCGGACAATGAGCAGTTCTTC.